The next 27 T cell receptor beta chains were all read from a single sample in a study of post-analysis software for immune sequencing data. General study findings and limits: TRBV5-6, TRBV5-1 and TRBV20-1 were among roughly five TRBV segments more frequent in patients than controls.

These receptors' targets are unknown. The TCR beta cDNA libraries contained unique molecular identifiers. One entry per CDR3 protein, called by TCRdb with MiXCR from the PCR reads. The sample holds under 650,000 distinct CDR3 sequences, roughly two fifths seen once. The sequencing input was blood. These receptors were collected from a girl between 5 and 17 years old with multiple sclerosis.

This chain links TRBV5-1 with TRBJ2-7; 9 nucleotides line up with TRBD1. The CDR3 has 14 amino acids. The trim removed 2 bases at V and 4 bases at J, leaving 4 bases unmatched. The germline CDR1 and CDR2 sequences are SGHRS and YFSETQ. The CDR3, as DNA: TGCGCCAGCAGCTTTACAGGGGGCGGGTACGAGCAGTACTTC. It is translated as CASSFTGGGYEQYF.

The V gene is TRBV6-6, the J gene TRBJ2-1; 7 bases fit TRBD1. The CDR3 length is 13 residues. CDR1 is MNHNY, CDR2 SVGAGI, per germline (reference sequence). The V gene end was trimmed by 7 bases and the J gene end by 8 bases; junction bases not matched to a gene: 8. The DNA of the CDR3 is TGTGCCAGCACTCTACAGGGGTTGCATGAGCAGTTCTTC. Protein sequence: CASTLQGLHEQFF.

The V and J genes are TRBV20-1 and TRBJ2-7, with 9 bases aligning to TRBD1. This CDR3 spans 14 amino acids. Per the germline V gene, CDR1 is DFQATT and CDR2 is SNEGSKA (reference sequence). Trimming cost V 0 bases and J 3 bases; bases outside gene matches: 3. Here the CDR3 reads CSAREGQGFYEQYF. CDR3 in DNA: TGCAGTGCTAGAGAGGGACAGGGTTTCTACGAGCAGTACTTC.

This chain joins TRBV4-2 and TRBJ2-4; TRBD2 matches 10 bases. This CDR3 contains 18 residues. The V gene end was trimmed by 0 bases and the J gene end by 13 bases; junction bases not matched to a gene: 18. Germline CDR1 LGHNA, CDR2 YNFKEQ. CDR3 sequence reads: CASSQDGARLAGAGEQYF. DNA of the CDR3: TGTGCCAGCAGCCAAGATGGGGCCCGCCTAGCGGGAGCGGGGGAGCAGTACTTC.

This clonotype was counted only a few times. This chain uses TRBV5-1 with TRBJ2-1; weak D call: TRBD2 (6 bases). The CDR3 totals 13 residues. Germline CDR1 and CDR2: SGHRS and YFSETQ. V was trimmed by 2 bases and J by 8 bases, leaving 11 bases between them. DNA for the CDR3: TGCGCCAGCAGCTTTGGCGGGATGGATGAGCAGTTCTTC. Its protein is CASSFGGMDEQFF.

V gene TRBV20-1 combines with J gene TRBJ2-7, with a weak D call TRBD1 (6 bases). The V gene's germline CDR1 is DFQATT and CDR2 SNEGSKA (reference sequence). V dropped 2 bases and J dropped 0 bases, with 14 bases sitting between them. The CDR3 is 15 residues long. In DNA form, the CDR3 reads TGCAGTGCTAGAATCCCAGGGGACATCTCCTACGAGCAGTACTTC. Protein sequence: CSARIPGDISYEQYF.

J is TRBJ2-1 and V is TRBV29-1, with 8 bases that match TRBD1. This CDR3 is 16 amino acids long. Germline-derived CDR1 and CDR2 are SQVTM and ANQGSEA. Trimming at V came to 6 bases and at J to 7 bases, leaving 17 bases not matched to a gene. CDR3 sequence reads: CSVDRGTGGGWNEQFF. In nucleotides, the CDR3 is TGCAGCGTAGACAGGGGAACAGGGGGAGGTTGGAATGAGCAGTTCTTC.

This chain links TRBV12-3 or TRBV12-4 with TRBJ1-5; a weak D match, TRBD1 (5 bases). There are 16 residues in the CDR3. V shed 5 bases and J shed 0 bases, with 14 bases lying between them. The DNA of the CDR3 is TGTGCCAGCAGTCCGACGAAAAGGGGTAGCAATCAGCCCCAGCATTTT. This translates into CASSPTKRGSNQPQHF.

In its sample, this clonotype ranks as medium-sized (0.01 to 0.1%). The chain joins TRBV20-1 to TRBJ2-7; 7 bases are shared with TRBD1. The V gene end was trimmed by 6 bases and the J gene end by 2 bases; junction bases not matched to a gene: 4. There are 12 residues in the CDR3. The germline V gene encodes CDR1 DFQATT and CDR2 SNEGSKA (reference sequence). As DNA, the CDR3 is TGCAGTGCCCCGACAGGGCCCTACGAGCAGTACTTC. Its protein is CSAPTGPYEQYF.

This chain links TRBV30 with TRBJ2-4; 10 bases line up with TRBD1. The CDR3 has 12 residues. Trimming took 5 bases from V and 13 from J; bases not matched to a gene: 8. Germline CDR1 and CDR2: GTSNPN and SVGIG (reference sequence). CDR3 nucleotide sequence: TGTGCCTGGGGGACAGGGGACATAAGGCAGTACTTC. It encodes CAWGTGDIRQYF.

This clonotype was detected a few times. The V gene is TRBV5-6, the J gene TRBJ2-1, with D possibly being TRBD2 (5 bases). CDR3 size: 13 residues. Trimming took off 4 bases at V and 9 bases at J, with 14 bases between the two ends. Germline CDR1 reads SGHDT; CDR2 reads YYEEEE. CDR3 loop: CASSPLGGLEQFF. CDR3 DNA sequence: TGTGCCAGCAGCCCCCTGGGCGGGCTTGAGCAGTTCTTC.

The J gene is TRBJ2-1, the V gene TRBV7-8; TRBD1 aligns across 7 bases. The V gene's germline CDR1 is SGHVS and CDR2 FQNEAQ. V was clipped by 5 bases and J by 6 bases; unmatched bases: 4. This CDR3 is built from 13 residues. The CDR3 DNA is TGTGCCAGCAGCGTACGACAGGGCAATGAGCAGTTCTTC. The encoded protein is CASSVRQGNEQFF.

The chain links TRBV7-6 to TRBJ2-5, with D uncertain. The J call is doubtful: the DNA matches TRBJ2-7 better. In germline, CDR1 is SGHVS, CDR2 FNYEAQ. This CDR3 contains 12 residues. The CDR3 region is CASSYPASEQYF. The CDR3 nucleotides are TGTGCCAGCAGCTACCCTGCGTCCGAGCAGTACTTC.

In its sample, this clonotype was seen a few times. The chain is built from TRBV12-3 or TRBV12-4 and TRBJ1-2; D remains unclear. Trimming took off 7 bases at V and 4 bases at J, with 13 bases between the two ends. The CDR3 has 13 amino acids. The CDR3 region is CASTQEEGYGYTF. CDR3 coding DNA: TGTGCCAGCACCCAAGAAGAGGGCTATGGCTACACCTTC.

The V and J genes are TRBV12-3 or TRBV12-4 and TRBJ1-5; 9 bases match TRBD1. V trimming: 6 bases; J trimming: 6 bases; junction bases outside the gene matches: 9. CDR3 size: 15 residues. The chain's CDR3 is CASRDTGGNSQPQHF. The CDR3 bases are TGTGCCAGCAGAGATACAGGGGGCAATAGTCAGCCCCAGCATTTT.

The sample holds a few counts of this clonotype. This rearrangement joins TRBV4-2 to TRBJ2-3; 11 nucleotides align to TRBD2. Germline V gene sequence: CDR1 LGHNA, CDR2 YNFKEQ. V lost 4 bases and J lost 7; bases outside the gene matches: 7. The CDR3 is 15 residues long. In DNA, the CDR3 is TGTGCCAGCAGCCGAGGCCTAGCGGGGGGCTATACGCAGTATTTT. Encoded protein: CASSRGLAGGYTQYF.

This clonotype occurred a few times. The V call is TRBV7-9, the J call TRBJ1-2; D not resolved. The CDR3 length is 13 residues. Trimming cost V 5 bases and J 8 bases, with 15 bases left between them. CDR1 is SEHNR and CDR2 is FQNEAQ in the germline V gene (reference sequence). The CDR3 sequence: CASSNREVSGYTF. CDR3 nucleotide sequence: TGTGCCAGCAGCAACCGGGAAGTGTCGGGCTACACCTTC.

The chain links TRBV5-1 to TRBJ2-1; no clear D. CDR1 and CDR2 from the germline V gene are SGHRS and YFSETQ. The CDR3 runs 12 residues. The ends were cut back, 2 bases at V and 11 bases at J, with 11 bases in the middle. The CDR3 DNA sequence: TGCGCCAGCAGCTTAGTGGCCAGGCAGCAGTTCTTC. Its translation is CASSLVARQQFF. The full variable domain, in which reference TRBV5-1 and TRBJ2-1 provide the parts outside the CDR3, is KAGVTQTPRYLIKTRGQQVTLSCSPISGHRSVSWYQQTPGQGLQFLFEYFSETQRNKGNFPGRFSGRQFSNSRSEMNVSTLELGDSALYLCASSLVARQQFFGPGTRLTVL.

This chain joins TRBV5-1 and TRBJ2-4, with D perhaps TRBD2 (8 bases). Trimming took 4 bases from V and 5 from J, leaving 22 bases between them. This CDR3 comprises 17 residues. From germline, CDR1 is SGHRS and CDR2 YFSETQ. The CDR3 is CASSPGTAEREQNIQYF. The CDR3 DNA is TGCGCCAGCAGCCCCGGGACAGCAGAGCGGGAGCAAAACATTCAGTACTTC.

This clonotype was observed a handful of times. The genes are TRBV5-1 and TRBJ2-5, with 8 bases identical to TRBD1. This CDR3 comprises 15 residues. The V and J ends lost 4 bases and 2 bases, in that order; junction bases with no gene match: 7. The germline gives CDR1 SGHRS, CDR2 YFSETQ. The CDR3 coding sequence is TGCGCCAGCAGCCCAACGACAGGGGATCAAGAGACCCAGTACTTC. Translating gives CASSPTTGDQETQYF.

The V call is TRBV5-1, the J call TRBJ2-5, with a tentative D call TRBD1 (6 bases). V shed 0 bases and J shed 11 bases, with 17 bases lying between them. The CDR3 totals 14 residues. The V gene's germline CDR1 is SGHRS and CDR2 YFSETQ. CDR3 DNA: TGCGCCAGCAGCTTGGGGGCAGGGGCCAATGAGCAGTACTTC. This gives the protein CASSLGAGANEQYF.

This clonotype appeared a few times. CDR3 protein: CASSYAAPNYGYTF. Here the CDR3 DNA reads TGTGCCAGCAGTTACGCAGCGCCCAACTATGGCTACACCTTC. The gene calls are TRBV6-6 and TRBJ1-2; D is ambiguous. The CDR3 consists of 14 residues. CDR1 is MNHNY, CDR2 SVGAGI, per germline (reference sequence). With 2 bases removed from V and 2 bases from J, the gap between germline ends came to 9 bases.

The table lists this clonotype with a few counts. CDR3 DNA: TGCAGCGTGGGGAGGGGGTCCCACTCAGATACGCAGTATTTT. This codes for CSVGRGSHSDTQYF. The genes are TRBV29-1 and TRBJ2-3, with D perhaps TRBD2 (7 bases). Trimming removed 6 bases from V and 4 bases from J, with 17 bases in between. This CDR3 is 14 amino acids long. Germline V gives CDR1 SQVTM, CDR2 ANQGSEA.

This clonotype came up a few times. This chain uses TRBV4-2 with TRBJ2-5; 9 nucleotides match TRBD2. Trimming cost V 0 bases and J 2 bases; bases outside gene matches: 7. Germline V gene data show CDR1 as LGHNA and CDR2 as YNFKEQ. The CDR3 covers 17 residues. CDR3 nucleotide sequence: TGTGCCAGCAGCCAAGATAACGGAGCGGGGGGACAAGAGACCCAGTACTTC. As protein: CASSQDNGAGGQETQYF.

This sequence joins TRBV10-3 and TRBJ2-4, with no clear D. The DNA end is more similar to TRBJ2-5, so the J call may be wrong. The CDR3 covers 14 residues. CDR1 is ENHRY and CDR2 is SYGVKD in the germline V gene. This chain's CDR3 is CAISEGGMQETQYF. As DNA, the CDR3 is TGTGCCATCAGTGAGGGCGGAATGCAAGAGACCCAGTACTTC.

The chain combines TRBV5-6 with TRBJ2-7, with unresolved D. Trimming cost V 1 base and J 6 bases, with 17 bases left between them. The CDR3 sequence is 15 residues long. From germline, CDR1 is SGHDT and CDR2 YYEEEE. The CDR3 DNA reads TGTGCCAGCAGCTTGATAAGGGCAGATAGAGGCGAGCAGTACTTC. Amino acids: CASSLIRADRGEQYF.

The chain recombines TRBV7-2 with TRBJ2-4; D is uncertain. This CDR3 comprises 14 residues. Trimming cost V 4 bases and J 0 bases, with 7 bases left between them. CDR1 is SGHTA, CDR2 FQGNSA, per germline. The DNA of the CDR3 is TGTGCCAGCAGCTCGTATCTAGCCAAAAACATTCAGTACTTC. Translation gives CASSSYLAKNIQYF.